Reported below is one T cell receptor (beta chain). Documented time point: after neoadjuvant nivolumab, at surgical resection. Cohort: HPV-negative, locally advanced oral cavity squamous cell carcinoma patients. The record originates from a study of neoadjuvant anti-PD-1 for oral cavity cancer. Whole-study context: Patients without progression got a fourth dose around day 43.

PBMC libraries mostly used around 510 ng of input genomic DNA, with six replicates per sample. The method was immunoSEQ multiplex PCR; TCRdb's version includes in-frame clones alone and lacks a portion of them. The table shows about 13,000 clones, with 70% occurring only once. The CDR3 covers 14 residues. Trimming took off 0 bases at V and 3 bases at J, with 7 bases between the two ends. CDR1 SGDLS and CDR2 YYNGEE come from the germline V gene. The material sequenced was PBMCs, taken after nivolumab (anti-PD-1) treatment. The receptor's source is a person between 40 and 85 years old with oral cavity squamous cell carcinoma. The rearrangement joins TRBV9 to TRBJ2-1, with D hard to call. The CDR3 sequence is CASSVATDYNEQFF. The CDR3, as DNA: TGTGCCAGCAGCGTAGCTACTGACTACAATGAGCAGTTCTTC.